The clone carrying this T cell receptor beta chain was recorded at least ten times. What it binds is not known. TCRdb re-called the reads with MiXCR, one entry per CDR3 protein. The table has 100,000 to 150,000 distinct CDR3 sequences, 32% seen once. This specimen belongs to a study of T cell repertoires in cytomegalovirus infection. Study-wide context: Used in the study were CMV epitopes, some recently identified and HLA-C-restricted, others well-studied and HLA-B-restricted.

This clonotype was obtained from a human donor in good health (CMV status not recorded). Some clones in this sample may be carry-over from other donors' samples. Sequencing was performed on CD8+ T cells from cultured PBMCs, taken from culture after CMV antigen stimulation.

This CDR3 is CASSSTRRTGTYEQYF. The CDR3 DNA sequence: TGTGCCAGCAGTTCTACTCGAAGGACAGGAACCTACGAGCAGTACTTC. The chain employs TRBV28 and TRBJ2-7; TRBD1 aligns across 7 bases. J lost 2 bases, V lost 4 bases, and 11 bases had no gene match. Per germline, CDR1 MDHEN and CDR2 SYDVKM. The CDR3 loop spans 16 amino acids.